The sequence of this T cell receptor beta chain was determined in a study of cytomegalovirus exposure and HLA in healthy donors. The CDR3 runs 17 residues. V shed 2 bases, J shed 8 bases, and the junction held 14 bases outside the gene matches. Germline assignment: CDR1 SGHNT and CDR2 YYREEE (reference sequence). A multiplex PCR was run with 60 Vbeta primers and 13 Jbeta primers. Libraries were prepared by immunoSEQ multiplex PCR; TCRdb keeps only in-frame clonotypes and omits some of them. The table has 70,000 or so clones, 74% seen once. Study outcomes and limitations: Donor immune exposure was known only as CMV serostatus. When analyzed later, a missense DCLRE1C variant was found to be linked to TCR beta V- and J-gene trimming.

As for this clone: The antigen is unknown.

Despite likely unrecorded immune exposures, the donors were nominally healthy at the time of sampling. The receptor comes from a woman aged 60-75 years in good health and CMV-seropositive. Sequencing input: PBMCs. The chain links TRBV5-4 to TRBJ1-4; 8 nucleotides line up with TRBD1. The CDR3 DNA reads TGTGCCAGCAGCTTAGGGCCTGGGGGACAGGCTGGCGAAAAACTGTTTTTT. It is translated as CASSLGPGGQAGEKLFF.